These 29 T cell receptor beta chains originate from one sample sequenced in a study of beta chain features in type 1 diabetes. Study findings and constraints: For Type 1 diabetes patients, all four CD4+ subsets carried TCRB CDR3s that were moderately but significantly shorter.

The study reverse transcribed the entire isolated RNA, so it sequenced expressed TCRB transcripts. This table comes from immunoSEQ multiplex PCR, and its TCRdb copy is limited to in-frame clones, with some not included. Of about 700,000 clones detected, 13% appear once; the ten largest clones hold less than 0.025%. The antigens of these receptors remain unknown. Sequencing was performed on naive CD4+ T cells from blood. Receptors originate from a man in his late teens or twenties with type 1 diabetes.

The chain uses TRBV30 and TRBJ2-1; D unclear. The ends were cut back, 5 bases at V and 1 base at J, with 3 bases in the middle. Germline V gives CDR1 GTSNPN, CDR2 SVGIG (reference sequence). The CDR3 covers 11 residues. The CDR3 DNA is TGTGCCTGGGCTTCCTACAATGAGCAGTTCTTC. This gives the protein CAWASYNEQFF.

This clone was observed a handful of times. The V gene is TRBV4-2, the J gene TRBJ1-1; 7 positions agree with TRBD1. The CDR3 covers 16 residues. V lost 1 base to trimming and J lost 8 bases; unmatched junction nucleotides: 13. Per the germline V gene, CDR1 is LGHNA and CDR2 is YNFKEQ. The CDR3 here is CASSQAIGQDPREAFF. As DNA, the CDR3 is TGTGCCAGCAGCCAAGCAATCGGACAGGACCCCCGGGAAGCTTTCTTT.

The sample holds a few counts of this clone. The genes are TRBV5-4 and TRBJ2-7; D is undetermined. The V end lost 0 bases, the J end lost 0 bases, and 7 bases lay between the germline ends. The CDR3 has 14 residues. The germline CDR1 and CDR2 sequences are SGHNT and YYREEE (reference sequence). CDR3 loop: CASSLGPSSYEQYF. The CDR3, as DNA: TGTGCCAGCAGCTTGGGGCCGAGCTCCTACGAGCAGTACTTC.

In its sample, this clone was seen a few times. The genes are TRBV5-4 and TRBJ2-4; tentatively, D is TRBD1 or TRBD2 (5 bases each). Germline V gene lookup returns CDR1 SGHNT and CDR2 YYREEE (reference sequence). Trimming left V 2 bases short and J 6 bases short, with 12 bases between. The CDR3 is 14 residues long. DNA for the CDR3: TGTGCCAGCAGCTTTAGGGAGCAGGGAAACATTCAGTACTTC. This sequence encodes CASSFREQGNIQYF.

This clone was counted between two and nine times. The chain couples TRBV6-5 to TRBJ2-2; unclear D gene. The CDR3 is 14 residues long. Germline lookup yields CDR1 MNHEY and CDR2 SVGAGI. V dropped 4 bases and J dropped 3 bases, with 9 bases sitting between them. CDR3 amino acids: CASSLFTDTGELFF. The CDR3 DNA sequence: TGTGCCAGCAGTTTATTCACCGACACCGGGGAGCTGTTTTTT.

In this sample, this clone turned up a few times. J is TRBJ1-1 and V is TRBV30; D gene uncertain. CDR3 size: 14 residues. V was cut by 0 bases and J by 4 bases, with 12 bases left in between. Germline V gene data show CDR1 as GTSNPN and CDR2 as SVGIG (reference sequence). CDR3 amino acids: CAWSVPQFPTEAFF. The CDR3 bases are TGTGCCTGGAGTGTACCCCAATTCCCCACTGAAGCTTTCTTT.

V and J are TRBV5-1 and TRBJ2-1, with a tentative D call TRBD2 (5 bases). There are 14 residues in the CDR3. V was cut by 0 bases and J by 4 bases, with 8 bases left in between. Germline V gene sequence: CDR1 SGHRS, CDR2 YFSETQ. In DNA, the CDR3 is TGCGCCAGCAGCTTGGCCACGGGATACAATGAGCAGTTCTTC. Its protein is CASSLATGYNEQFF.

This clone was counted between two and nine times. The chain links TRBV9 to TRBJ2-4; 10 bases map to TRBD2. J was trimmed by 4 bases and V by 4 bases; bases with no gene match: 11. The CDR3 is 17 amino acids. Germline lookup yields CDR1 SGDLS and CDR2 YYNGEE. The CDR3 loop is CASSTSLGLAEKNIQYF. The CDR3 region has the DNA TGTGCCAGCAGCACCTCCCTTGGACTAGCGGAGAAAAACATTCAGTACTTC.

The chain's CDR3 is CAWSRGWDTGELFF. The CDR3 DNA sequence: TGTGCCTGGAGCAGGGGCTGGGACACCGGGGAGCTGTTTTTT. The rearrangement links TRBV30 to TRBJ2-2; D might be TRBD1 (6 bases). Germline V CDR1 and CDR2: GTSNPN, SVGIG (reference sequence). Trimming removed 3 bases at V and 3 bases at J, with 11 bases between. The CDR3 has 14 amino acids.

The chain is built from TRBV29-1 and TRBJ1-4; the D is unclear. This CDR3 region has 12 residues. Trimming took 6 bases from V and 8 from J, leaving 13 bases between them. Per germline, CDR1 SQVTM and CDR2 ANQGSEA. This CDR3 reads CSVAGTQEKLFF. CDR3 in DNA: TGCAGCGTCGCCGGAACACAGGAAAAACTGTTTTTT.

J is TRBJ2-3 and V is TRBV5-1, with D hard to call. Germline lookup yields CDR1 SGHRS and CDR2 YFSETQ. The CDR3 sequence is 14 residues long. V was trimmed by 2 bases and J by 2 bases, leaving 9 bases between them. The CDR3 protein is CASSFRTYTDTQYF. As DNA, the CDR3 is TGCGCCAGCAGCTTCCGCACCTACACAGATACGCAGTATTTT.

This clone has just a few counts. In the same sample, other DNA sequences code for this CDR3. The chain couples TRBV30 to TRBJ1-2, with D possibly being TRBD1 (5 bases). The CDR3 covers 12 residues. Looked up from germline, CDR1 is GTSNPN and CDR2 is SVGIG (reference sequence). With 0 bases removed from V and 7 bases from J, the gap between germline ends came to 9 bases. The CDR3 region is CAWSVGGPGYTF. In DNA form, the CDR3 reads TGTGCCTGGAGTGTTGGGGGTCCTGGCTACACCTTC.

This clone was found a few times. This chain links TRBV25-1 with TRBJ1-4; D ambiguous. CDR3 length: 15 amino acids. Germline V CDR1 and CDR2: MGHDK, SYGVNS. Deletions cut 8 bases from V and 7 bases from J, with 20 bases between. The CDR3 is CASLSPDGASEKLFF. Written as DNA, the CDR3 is TGTGCCAGCTTATCGCCCGACGGCGCCAGTGAAAAACTGTTTTTT.

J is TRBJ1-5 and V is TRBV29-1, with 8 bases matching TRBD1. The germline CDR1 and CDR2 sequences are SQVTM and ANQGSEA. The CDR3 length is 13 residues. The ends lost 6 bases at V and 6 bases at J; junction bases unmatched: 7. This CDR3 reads CSVEAGGGQPQHF. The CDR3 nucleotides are TGCAGCGTGGAGGCAGGGGGCGGTCAGCCCCAGCATTTT. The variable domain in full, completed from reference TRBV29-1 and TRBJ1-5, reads SAVISQKPSRDICQRGTSLTIQCQVDSQVTMMFWYRQQPGQSLTLIATANQGSEATYESGFVIDKFPISRPNLTFSTLTVSNMSPEDSSIYLCSVEAGGGQPQHFGDGTRLSIL.

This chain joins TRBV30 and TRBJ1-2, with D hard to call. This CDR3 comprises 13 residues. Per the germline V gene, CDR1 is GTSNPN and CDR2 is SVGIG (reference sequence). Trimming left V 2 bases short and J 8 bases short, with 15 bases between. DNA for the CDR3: TGTGCCTGGAGTCACTACCCCCTCGAGGGCTACACCTTC. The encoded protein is CAWSHYPLEGYTF.

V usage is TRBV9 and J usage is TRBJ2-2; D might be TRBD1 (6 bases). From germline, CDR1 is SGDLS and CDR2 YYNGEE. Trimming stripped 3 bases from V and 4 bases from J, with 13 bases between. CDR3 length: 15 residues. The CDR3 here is CASSGTTGSTGELFF. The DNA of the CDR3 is TGTGCCAGCAGCGGTACCACAGGGTCCACCGGGGAGCTGTTTTTT.

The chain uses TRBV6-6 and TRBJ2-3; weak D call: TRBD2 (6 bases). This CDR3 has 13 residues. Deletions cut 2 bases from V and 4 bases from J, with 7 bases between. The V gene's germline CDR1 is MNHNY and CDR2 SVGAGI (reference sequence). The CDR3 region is CASSYPGADTQYF. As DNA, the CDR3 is TGTGCCAGCAGTTACCCGGGGGCAGATACGCAGTATTTT.

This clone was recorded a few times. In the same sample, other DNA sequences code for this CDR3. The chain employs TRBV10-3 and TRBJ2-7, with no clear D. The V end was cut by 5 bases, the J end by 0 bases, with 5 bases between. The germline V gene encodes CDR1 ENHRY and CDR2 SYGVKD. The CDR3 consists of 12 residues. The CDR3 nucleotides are TGTGCCATCAGTCCATCCTCCTACGAGCAGTACTTC. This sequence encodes CAISPSSYEQYF.

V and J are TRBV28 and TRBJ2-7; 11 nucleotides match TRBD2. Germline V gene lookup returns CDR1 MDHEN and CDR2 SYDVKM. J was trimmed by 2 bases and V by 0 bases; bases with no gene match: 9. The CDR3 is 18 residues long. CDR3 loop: CASSLWIALAGEAYEQYF. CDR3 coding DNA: TGTGCCAGCAGTTTATGGATCGCACTAGCGGGGGAGGCCTACGAGCAGTACTTC. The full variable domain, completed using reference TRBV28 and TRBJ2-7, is DVKVTQSSRYLVKRTGEKVFLECVQDMDHENMFWYRQDPGLGLRLIYFSYDVKMKEKGDIPEGYSVSREKKERFSLILESASTNQTSMYLCASSLWIALAGEAYEQYFGPGTRLTVT.

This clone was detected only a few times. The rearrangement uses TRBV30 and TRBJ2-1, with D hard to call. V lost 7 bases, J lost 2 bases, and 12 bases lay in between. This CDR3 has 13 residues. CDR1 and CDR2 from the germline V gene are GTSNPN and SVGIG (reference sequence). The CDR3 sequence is CASSASTYNEQFF. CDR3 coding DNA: TGTGCCTCATCGGCCTCCACCTACAATGAGCAGTTCTTC.

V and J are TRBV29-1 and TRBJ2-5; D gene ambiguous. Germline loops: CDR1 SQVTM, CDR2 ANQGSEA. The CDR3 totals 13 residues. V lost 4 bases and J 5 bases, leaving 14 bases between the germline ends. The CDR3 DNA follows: TGCAGCGTTGCACGGCTGGAAGAGGAGACCCAGTACTTC. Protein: CSVARLEEETQYF. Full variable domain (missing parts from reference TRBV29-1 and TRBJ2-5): SAVISQKPSRDICQRGTSLTIQCQVDSQVTMMFWYRQQPGQSLTLIATANQGSEATYESGFVIDKFPISRPNLTFSTLTVSNMSPEDSSIYLCSVARLEEETQYFGPGTRLLVL.

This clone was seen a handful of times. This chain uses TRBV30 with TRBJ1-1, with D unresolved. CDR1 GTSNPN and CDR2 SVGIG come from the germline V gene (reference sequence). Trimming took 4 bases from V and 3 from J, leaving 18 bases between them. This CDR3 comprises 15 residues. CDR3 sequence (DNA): TGTGCCTGGATAGCCCGGCCCCCTGGGGACACTGAAGCTTTCTTT. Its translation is CAWIARPPGDTEAFF.

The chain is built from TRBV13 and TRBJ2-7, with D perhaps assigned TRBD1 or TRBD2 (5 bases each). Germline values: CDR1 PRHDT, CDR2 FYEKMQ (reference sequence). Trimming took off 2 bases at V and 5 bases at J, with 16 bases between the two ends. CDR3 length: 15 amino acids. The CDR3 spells CASSLIDRGDNEQYF. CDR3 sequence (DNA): TGTGCCAGCAGCTTAATAGATCGAGGGGATAACGAGCAGTACTTC.

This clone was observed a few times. The CDR3 sequence is CASSPGRGLDTDTQYF. As DNA, the CDR3 is TGTGCCAGCAGCCCGGGGCGGGGACTCGACACAGATACGCAGTATTTT. The chain recombines TRBV11-2 with TRBJ2-3, with a weak D call TRBD2 (6 bases). The CDR3 has 16 amino acids. Germline V gene data show CDR1 as SGHAT and CDR2 as FQNNGV. The V gene lost 5 bases and the J gene lost 2 bases, with 17 bases spanning the gap.

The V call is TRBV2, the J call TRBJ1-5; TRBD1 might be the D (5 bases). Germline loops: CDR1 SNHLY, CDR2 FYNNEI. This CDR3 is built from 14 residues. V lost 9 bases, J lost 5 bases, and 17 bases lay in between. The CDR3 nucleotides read TGTGCCAGTGGACATCGATCGCTCGATCAGCCCCAGCATTTT. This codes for CASGHRSLDQPQHF.

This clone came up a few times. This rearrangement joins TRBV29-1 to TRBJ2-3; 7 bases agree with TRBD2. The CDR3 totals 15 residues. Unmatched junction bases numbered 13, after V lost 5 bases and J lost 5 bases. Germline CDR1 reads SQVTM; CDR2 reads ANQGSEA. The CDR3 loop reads CSVLLGWEGKDTQYF. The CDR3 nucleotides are TGCAGCGTTTTGTTGGGGTGGGAGGGAAAAGATACGCAGTATTTT.

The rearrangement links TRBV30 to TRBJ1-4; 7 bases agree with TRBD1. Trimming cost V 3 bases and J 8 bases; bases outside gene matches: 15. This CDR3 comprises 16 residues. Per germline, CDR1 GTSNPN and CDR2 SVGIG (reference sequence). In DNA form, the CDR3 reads TGTGCCTGGAGCCCCGGGACAGCGAGTTTTGGAGAAAAACTGTTTTTT. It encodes CAWSPGTASFGEKLFF.

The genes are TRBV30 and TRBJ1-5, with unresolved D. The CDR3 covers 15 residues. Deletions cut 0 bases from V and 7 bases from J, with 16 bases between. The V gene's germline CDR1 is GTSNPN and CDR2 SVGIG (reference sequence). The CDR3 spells CAWSVGLASDQPQHF. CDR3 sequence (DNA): TGTGCCTGGAGTGTAGGTCTGGCATCTGACCAGCCCCAGCATTTT.

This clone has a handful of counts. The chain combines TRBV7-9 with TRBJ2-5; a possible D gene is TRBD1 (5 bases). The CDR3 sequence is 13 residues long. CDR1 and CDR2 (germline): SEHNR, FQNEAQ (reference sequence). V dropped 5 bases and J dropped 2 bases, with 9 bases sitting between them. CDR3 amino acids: CASSQGVQETQYF. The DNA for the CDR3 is TGTGCCAGCAGCCAAGGGGTACAAGAGACCCAGTACTTC.